Listed below are T cell receptor beta chains from one sample, sequenced in a study of blood T cells in healthy people across ages. A single record per CDR3 protein comes from TCRdb applying MiXCR to the 5' RACE reads. The data show more than 1.4 million distinct CDR3 sequences, 42% seen once. Sequenced sample: blood. These receptors were collected from a woman between 18 and 30 years old in good health. The CDR3 runs from the conserved cysteine through the conserved F or W. A D gene is named only where the DNA matches it firmly. Size is omitted from some rows. Given values are once, few, many or a class for expanded clones.

TGTGCCAGCAGCTTAGTAGCAGGGGCTGACACTGAAGCTTTCTTT,CASSLVAGADTEAFF,TRBJ1-1,few,NA,TRBV7-2
TGTGCCAGCAGCGCGCAGGGACTAACCTACAATGAGCAGTTCTTC,CASSAQGLTYNEQFF,TRBJ2-1,NA,TRBD2,TRBV7-6
TGTGCCAGCAGTTTCAGGGGCCTCTCTTCAGGCTACACCTTC,CASSFRGLSSGYTF,TRBJ1-2,NA,NA,TRBV27
TGTGCCAGCAGTTTAGCTCGAGCGGGGGCACCAGGTTCGGGAAACATTCAGTACTTC,CASSLARAGAPGSGNIQYF,TRBJ2-4,NA,TRBD2,TRBV7-8
TGCAGTGCTAGAGATCCCAGCGGGGGGGCATCTGAGCAGTACTTC,CSARDPSGGASEQYF,TRBJ2-7,few,TRBD2,TRBV20-1
TGTGCCAGTAGTATCCGACAGGGGGATGGCTACACCTTC,CASSIRQGDGYTF,TRBJ1-2,NA,TRBD1,TRBV19
TGTGCCAGCAGCGTTAGTGCCGGGACTAGCGGGAGAAATACGCAGTATTTT,CASSVSAGTSGRNTQYF,TRBJ2-3,NA,TRBD2,TRBV9
TGTGCCAGCGTCATGGGACTAGCGGGGTTCCAGTTCTTC,CASVMGLAGFQFF,TRBJ2-1,NA,TRBD2,TRBV6-2/TRBV6-3
TGTGCCAGCAGCCCCTTCGGGACCACTAACAATGAGCAGTACTTC,CASSPFGTTNNEQYF,TRBJ2-7,NA,NA,TRBV4-2
TGCAGTGCTAGCTACCTCCGGGACTTTTACTCCTACGAGCAGTACTTC,CSASYLRDFYSYEQYF,TRBJ2-7,few,NA,TRBV20-1
TGTGCCAGCAGTGAAGAAGCGGGAGGGCACGAGCAGTACTTC,CASSEEAGGHEQYF,TRBJ2-7,NA,TRBD2,TRBV2
TGTGCCAGCAGTTTATATATTCGAGGGGGGCCCCAGGATGGCTACACCTTC,CASSLYIRGGPQDGYTF,TRBJ1-2,few,NA,TRBV28
TGTGCCAGCAGTCGACTAGCGGGAGCGCAGGTGTTTGCCGGGGAGCTGTTTTTT,CASSRLAGAQVFAGELFF,TRBJ2-2,NA,TRBD2,TRBV5-6
TGTGCCACCAGCAGAGATGGGGGGGGGGTATTCAATGAGCAGTTCTTC,CATSRDGGGVFNEQFF,TRBJ2-1,NA,TRBD2,TRBV15
TGCGCCAGCAGTGAGCTAACCGGGACAGGGAATCAGCCCCAGCATTTT,CASSELTGTGNQPQHF,TRBJ1-5,NA,TRBD1,TRBV10-2
TGTGCCAGCAGCCACGCGACTAGGGCCTCCTACGAGCAGTACTTC,CASSHATRASYEQYF,TRBJ2-7,few,NA,TRBV3-1
TGTGCCAGCAGTCTAGCGGGGCGCGTGGCAGCGATGGCGCAGTATTTT,CASSLAGRVAAMAQYF,TRBJ2-3,few,TRBD2,TRBV12-3/TRBV12-4
TGTGCCAGCATTGATCCTTCGGGACTTACCGCCCAGAGCTCCTACAATGAGCAGTACTTC,CASIDPSGLTAQSSYNEQYF,TRBJ2-7,NA,NA,TRBV6-1
TGCAGTGCTAGAACTCCTGGGCCGAACTATGGCTACACCTTC,CSARTPGPNYGYTF,TRBJ1-2,NA,NA,TRBV20-1
TGCGCCAGCAGGCAGGGCAGCGCAGGCTCCAATGAGCAGTTCTTC,CASRQGSAGSNEQFF,TRBJ2-1,NA,NA,TRBV10-2
TGTGCCAGCAGGGGGATTACAACTAATGAAAAACTGTTTTTT,CASRGITTNEKLFF,TRBJ1-4,NA,NA,TRBV7-3
TGTGCCTGCGGGCGGCAAACCTACGAGCAGTACTTC,CACGRQTYEQYF,TRBJ2-7,few,NA,TRBV28
TGTGCCAGCAGCTTCCGTAGTCGATCCGCCGCTAATTCACCCCTCCACTTT,CASSFRSRSAANSPLHF,TRBJ1-6,few,NA,TRBV7-2
TGTGCCAGCAGCTACAAGAGGGCTTTCTTT,CASSYKRAFF,TRBJ1-1,few,NA,TRBV12-3/TRBV12-4
TGTGCCAGCAGTTACTCGTTGGTTGAGCAGTTCTTC,CASSYSLVEQFF,TRBJ2-1,NA,NA,TRBV6-6
TGTGCCAGCAGTCTACGACAGGGAAGCCTCCAAGAGACCCAGTACTTC,CASSLRQGSLQETQYF,TRBJ2-5,NA,TRBD1,TRBV6-5
TGCAGTGCTAGTGGGGGACTAGCGCGAAACTACGAGCAGTACTTC,CSASGGLARNYEQYF,TRBJ2-7,NA,TRBD2,TRBV20-1
TGTGCCAGCAGCAAGACCGGTTACAATCAGCCCCAGCATTTT,CASSKTGYNQPQHF,TRBJ1-5,NA,NA,TRBV12-3/TRBV12-4
TGCAGCGTTGCCCAGGATGAAGCTTTCTTT,CSVAQDEAFF,TRBJ1-1,NA,NA,TRBV29-1
TGTGCCAGCAGTTACTGGGCAGACCCCTCCTACGAGCAGTACTTC,CASSYWADPSYEQYF,TRBJ2-7,NA,NA,TRBV6-5
TGCAGTGCTAGAAAGGGGATCACAGATACGCAGTATTTT,CSARKGITDTQYF,TRBJ2-3,NA,NA,TRBV20-1
TGTGCCAGCAGTTTCTCCGTCTTCGGGGGCGCGAGCTATGGCTACACCTTC,CASSFSVFGGASYGYTF,TRBJ1-2,NA,NA,TRBV6-5
TGTGCCAGCAGTAGCTATGAGGATACGCAGTATTTT,CASSSYEDTQYF,TRBJ2-3,few,NA,TRBV28
TGTGCCAGCAGCACTCGGGGGGGGCGGGCTTTCTTT,CASSTRGGRAFF,TRBJ1-1,few,NA,TRBV3-1
TGCGCCAGCAGCCAATACGAAGGAAACACTGAAGCTTTCTTT,CASSQYEGNTEAFF,TRBJ1-1,NA,NA,TRBV4-3
TGTGCCAGCAGATGGACAGTCAACACCGGGGAGCTGTTTTTT,CASRWTVNTGELFF,TRBJ2-2,NA,NA,TRBV7-2
TGCGCCAGCAGCCAAGCCGGCGGGGTACGGGGCACTGAAGCTTTCTTT,CASSQAGGVRGTEAFF,TRBJ1-1,few,NA,TRBV4-1
TGTGCCAGCAGAAGGAAAATTAACAATGAGCAGTTCTTC,CASRRKINNEQFF,TRBJ2-1,NA,NA,TRBV5-5
TGTGCCAGCAGCAAAGGAGGGGACATTACCTACGAGCAGTACTTC,CASSKGGDITYEQYF,TRBJ2-7,NA,NA,TRBV21-1
TGTGCCAGCAGTTACCGCGGACCAACGGCCTCTGGGGCCAACGTCCTGACTTTC,CASSYRGPTASGANVLTF,TRBJ2-6,NA,NA,TRBV27
TGTGCCAGCAGAACCATGACAGAGAGCGAGCAGTACTTC,CASRTMTESEQYF,TRBJ2-7,NA,NA,TRBV27
TGTGCCAGCAGTGGTGGGGTTCACACGCAGCCTCGGGGTTCCAATGAGCAGTTCTTC,CASSGGVHTQPRGSNEQFF,TRBJ2-1,NA,NA,TRBV14
TGCAGTGCACCCAAGCCGGACTCGTCAGGGGCTAGCACAGATACGCAGTATTTT,CSAPKPDSSGASTDTQYF,TRBJ2-3,once,NA,TRBV20-1
TGCAGCGTTGAAGATGGGGGCGCCGGGGAGCTGTTTTTT,CSVEDGGAGELFF,TRBJ2-2,few,NA,TRBV29-1
TGTGCCAGCAGCCTAGCGGGGGGAATGGACGGCTACACCTTC,CASSLAGGMDGYTF,TRBJ1-2,NA,NA,TRBV2
TGCGCCAGCAGCCAAGAAGAGGGCCTATACTATGGCTACACCTTC,CASSQEEGLYYGYTF,TRBJ1-2,NA,NA,TRBV4-1
TGTGCCAGCAGTTTTCGGGACAGGGAGTCTGGCTACACCTTC,CASSFRDRESGYTF,TRBJ1-2,NA,TRBD1,TRBV12-3/TRBV12-4
TGTGCCAGCAGCTCCGATCGAGGGAGCTCCTATAATTCACCCCTCCACTTT,CASSSDRGSSYNSPLHF,TRBJ1-6,few,NA,TRBV7-6
TGCGCCAGCAGCTCTTGGGATGGAGCTGAAGCTTTCTTT,CASSSWDGAEAFF,TRBJ1-1,NA,NA,TRBV4-1
TGTGCTAGTGGCCCCCTCCTACTAGCGGGAGGGTTTTACGAGCAGTACTTC,CASGPLLLAGGFYEQYF,TRBJ2-7,NA,TRBD2,TRBV12-5
TGTGCCAGCAGCCAACGGCAGAACACTGAAGCTTTCTTT,CASSQRQNTEAFF,TRBJ1-1,few,NA,TRBV3-1
TGTGCCAGCAGCCACCGAACAGGGGTCACTGAAGCTTTCTTT,CASSHRTGVTEAFF,TRBJ1-1,NA,TRBD1,TRBV7-8
TGTGCCAGCTCACCCCCCACGGCTCAAGAGACCCAGTACTTC,CASSPPTAQETQYF,TRBJ2-5,NA,NA,TRBV18
TGTGCCAGCACCCGGGACAGGGCCCCTGGCTACACCTTC,CASTRDRAPGYTF,TRBJ1-2,NA,TRBD1,TRBV6-1
TGTGCCATCAGTGAAGAGGGACCTTCCCTCTACGAGCAGTACTTC,CAISEEGPSLYEQYF,TRBJ2-7,few,NA,TRBV10-3
TGCGCCAGCAGCCCCGGACAGGGGACCTACAATGAGCAGTTCTTC,CASSPGQGTYNEQFF,TRBJ2-1,many,TRBD1,TRBV5-1
TGTGCCAGCAGCCAATATAGGGAGATCACAGATACGCAGTATTTT,CASSQYREITDTQYF,TRBJ2-3,NA,NA,TRBV4-2
TGCAGTGCTAGAGACAGAATGAACACTGAAGCTTTCTTT,CSARDRMNTEAFF,TRBJ1-1,few,NA,TRBV20-1
TGCAGCGTTGCCGCCGGACAGGGGGCCGCTATGTTCTTC,CSVAAGQGAAMFF,TRBJ2-1,NA,TRBD1,TRBV29-1
TGCAGCGTTGAAGGGGGGAGACAGTCCGTCTTGGCCTCTACGGGGCAAGAGACCCAGTACTTC,CSVEGGRQSVLASTGQETQYF,TRBJ2-5,few,NA,TRBV29-1